This TCR beta chain was identified in a study of regulatory T cells in long-lasting Graves disease. The CDR3 is 18 amino acids. V dropped 2 bases and J dropped 2 bases, with 16 bases sitting between them. Per the germline V gene, CDR1 is MNHEY and CDR2 is SVGAGI. This clonotype was seen at least ten times. Regarding time point: newly diagnosed GD, antithyroid drugs for less than 3 months. PBMC RNA served as the TCR library source. CDR3 regions were amplified by Arm-PCR using iRepertoire HTBI primers to build TCR beta libraries. TCRdb reanalysed the multiplex PCR reads using MiXCR and keeps one entry per CDR3 protein. The data show 540,000 or so distinct CDR3 sequences, with roughly 12% seen just once and roughly a tenth held by the top ten. These same data were also listed under a study on T cells in Graves' hyperthyroidism and ophthalmopathy. That publication notes: Most clonotypes expanded in the thyroid (above 0.001) were also present in blood.

The chain links TRBV6-5 to TRBJ1-6; unclear D gene. This clonotype was sampled from a man under 40 with Graves disease. Sequencing used peripheral blood mononuclear cells (PBMCs), obtained at new diagnosis, from a patient treated with antithyroid drugs. The CDR3 DNA sequence: TGTGCCAGCAGTTACCAGCGGCCCGAGGGCCCCTATAATTCACCCCTCCACTTT. Translation: CASSYQRPEGPYNSPLHF.